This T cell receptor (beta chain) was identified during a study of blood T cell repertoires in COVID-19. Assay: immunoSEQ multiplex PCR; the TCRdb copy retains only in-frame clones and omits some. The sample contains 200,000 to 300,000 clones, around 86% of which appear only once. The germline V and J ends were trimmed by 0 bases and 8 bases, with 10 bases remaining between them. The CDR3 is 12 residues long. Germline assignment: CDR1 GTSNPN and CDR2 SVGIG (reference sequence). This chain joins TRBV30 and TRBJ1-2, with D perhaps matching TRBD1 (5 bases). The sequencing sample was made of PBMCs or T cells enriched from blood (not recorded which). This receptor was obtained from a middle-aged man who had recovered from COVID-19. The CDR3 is CAWSVGRVGYTF. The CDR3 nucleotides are TGTGCCTGGAGTGTTGGCAGGGTGGGCTACACCTTC. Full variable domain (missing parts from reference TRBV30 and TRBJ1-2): SQTIHQWPATLVQPVGSPLSLECTVEGTSNPNLYWYRQAAGRGLQLLFYSVGIGQISSEVPQNLSASRPQDRQFILSSKKLLLSDSGFYLCAWSVGRVGYTFGSGTRLTVV.